The 6 T cell receptor beta chains listed next were all sequenced from one sample in a study of CXCR3-negative and CXCR3-positive naive CD8 T cells. Study-wide results and caveats: Relative to CXCR3-negative naive cells, CXCR3-positive naive cells had more hydrophobic TRB CDR3s.

5' RACE with UMI labels generated the TRB cDNA libraries. TCRdb re-called the 5' RACE reads and shows each CDR3 protein once, DNA omitted. The sample features 150,000 to 160,000 distinct CDR3 sequences, with about 0.48% in its top ten. These TCRs' antigens remain unknown. The sequencing sample was made of naive CXCR3+ CD8+ T cells from blood. The subset is: CD45RO-CCR7+CD27+CD95- naive CD8+ T cells expressing CXCR3 (TNR3+). The source of these receptors is a human donor in good health. Some clones in this sample may be carry-over from other donors' samples.

The J gene is TRBJ2-1, the V gene TRBV7-8; the TRBD1 assignment by TCRdb is unverifiable without DNA. The CDR3 loop spans 18 amino acids. The V gene's germline CDR1 is SGHVS and CDR2 FQNEAQ. The CDR3 is CASSSRTGGGKDNNEQFF.

J is TRBJ2-1 and V is TRBV7-3; TCRdb indicates TRBD2, and absent DNA this call remains unverified. The CDR3 is 13 residues long. Germline CDR1 SGHTA, CDR2 FQGTGA. CDR3 protein: CASSTSIGPEQFF.

This chain links TRBV5-1 with TRBJ2-1; the TCRdb call, TRBD2, lacks DNA for checking. The CDR3 covers 17 residues. Per the germline V gene, CDR1 is SGHRS and CDR2 is YFSETQ. The CDR3 spells CASSIAGLAESYNEQFF.

The CDR3 is CASSLGSGANVLTF. The rearrangement links TRBV7-9 to TRBJ2-6. The CDR3 runs to 14 residues. The germline CDR1 and CDR2 sequences are SEHNR and FQNEAQ (reference sequence).

The chain couples TRBV7-8 to TRBJ2-3; the D call of TRBD1 rests on TCRdb alone, since no DNA is present to check it. CDR1 SGHVS and CDR2 FQNEAQ come from the germline V gene. The CDR3 consists of 16 residues. The CDR3: CASSPFGGVSTDTQYF.

V usage is TRBV10-3 and J usage is TRBJ2-7. The CDR3 loop spans 13 amino acids. Germline CDR1 reads ENHRY; CDR2 reads SYGVKD. The chain's CDR3 is CAIREFGFHEQYF.